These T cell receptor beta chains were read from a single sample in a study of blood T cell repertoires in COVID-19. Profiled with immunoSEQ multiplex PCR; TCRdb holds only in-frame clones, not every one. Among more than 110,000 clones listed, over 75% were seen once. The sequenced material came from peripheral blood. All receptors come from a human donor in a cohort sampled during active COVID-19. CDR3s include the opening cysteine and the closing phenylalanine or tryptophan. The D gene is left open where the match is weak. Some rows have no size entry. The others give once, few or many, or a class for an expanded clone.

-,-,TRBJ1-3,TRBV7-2,CASSLGGPGRGNTIYF,TGTGCCAGCAGCTTAGGGGGGCCGGGACGGGGAAACACCATATATTTT
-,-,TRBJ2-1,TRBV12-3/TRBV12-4,CASSSMTSNEQFF,TGTGCCAGCAGTAGTATGACTTCGAATGAGCAGTTCTTC
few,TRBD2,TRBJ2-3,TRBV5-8,CASSLDPSGRLGDTQYF,TGTGCCAGCAGCTTGGATCCTAGCGGGAGGCTAGGAGATACGCAGTATTTT
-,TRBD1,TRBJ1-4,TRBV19,CASSPQAGGFEKLFF,TGTGCCAGTAGTCCCCAGGCAGGGGGCTTTGAAAAACTGTTTTTT
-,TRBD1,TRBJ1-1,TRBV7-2,CASSSQGARAFF,TGTGCCAGCAGTTCACAGGGGGCGCGAGCTTTCTTT
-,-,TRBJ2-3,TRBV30,CAWSSWLADTQYF,TGTGCCTGGAGTTCCTGGCTAGCCGATACGCAGTATTTT
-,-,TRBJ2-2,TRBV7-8,CASSWSAGRVTGELFF,TGTGCCAGCAGCTGGTCGGCCGGGAGAGTTACCGGGGAGCTGTTTTTT
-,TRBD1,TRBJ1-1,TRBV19,CASSRAPGQSEAFF,TGTGCCAGTAGTAGAGCCCCGGGACAGAGTGAAGCTTTCTTT
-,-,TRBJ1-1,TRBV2,CASSPREDTEAFF,TGTGCCAGCAGTCCCAGGGAAGACACTGAAGCTTTCTTT
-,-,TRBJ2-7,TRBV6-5,CASSSHREGGYEQYF,TGTGCCAGCAGTAGTCACAGGGAGGGGGGGTACGAGCAGTACTTC
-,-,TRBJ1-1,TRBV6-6,CASRLGPTEAFF,TGTGCCAGCAGGTTGGGGCCAACTGAAGCTTTCTTT
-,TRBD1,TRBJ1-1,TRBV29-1,CSAGTGGTEAFF,TGCAGCGCGGGGACAGGGGGGACTGAAGCTTTCTTT
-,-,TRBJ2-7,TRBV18,CASSFNSYEQYF,TGTGCCAGCTCATTCAACTCCTACGAGCAGTACTTC
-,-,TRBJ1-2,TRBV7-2,CASSNTSNLYGYTF,TGTGCCAGCAGTAATACCAGTAATCTCTATGGCTACACCTTC
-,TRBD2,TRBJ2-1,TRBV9,CASSQGRLAGGGEQFF,TGTGCCAGCAGCCAGGGGAGGCTAGCGGGAGGCGGTGAGCAGTTCTTC
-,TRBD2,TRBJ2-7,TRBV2,CASSVNLAGGLASYEQYF,TGTGCCAGCAGTGTCAACCTCGCTGGGGGACTAGCGTCCTACGAGCAGTACTTC
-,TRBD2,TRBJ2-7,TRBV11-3,CASSYGGGASYEQYF,TGTGCCAGCAGCTACGGCGGGGGGGCCTCTTACGAGCAGTACTTC
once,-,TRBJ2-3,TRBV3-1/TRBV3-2,CASSLQGLAETDTQYF,TGTGCCAGCAGCCTCCAGGGGCTAGCGGAGACGGATACGCAGTATTTT
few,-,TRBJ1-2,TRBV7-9,CASSLVREAYGYTF,TGTGCCAGCAGCTTAGTCAGGGAGGCCTATGGCTACACCTTC
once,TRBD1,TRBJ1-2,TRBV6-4,CAGTWDRDYGYTF,TGTGCCGGAACCTGGGACAGGGACTATGGCTACACCTTC
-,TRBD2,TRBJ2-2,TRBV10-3,CAILGERENTGELFF,TGTGCCATCCTCGGAGAGCGGGAGAACACCGGGGAGCTGTTTTTT
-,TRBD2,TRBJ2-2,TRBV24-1,CATSAASGSTGELFF,TGTGCCACCAGTGCGGCTAGCGGGAGCACCGGGGAGCTGTTTTTT
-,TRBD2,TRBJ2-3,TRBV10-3,CAISAGLTGTDTQYF,TGTGCCATCAGTGCGGGACTAACGGGCACAGATACGCAGTATTTT
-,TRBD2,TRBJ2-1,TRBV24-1,CATSDPGLAGVYNEQFF,TGTGCCACCAGTGATCCGGGACTAGCGGGAGTCTACAATGAGCAGTTCTTC
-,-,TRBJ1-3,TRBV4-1,CASSLTLAGSGNTIYF,TGCGCCAGCAGCCTCACCCTTGCAGGGTCAGGAAACACCATATATTTT
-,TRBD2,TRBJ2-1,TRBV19,CASSSDRASGSYNEQFF,TGTGCCAGTAGTTCCGATAGGGCTAGCGGGTCCTACAATGAGCAGTTCTTC
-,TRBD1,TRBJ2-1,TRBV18,CASSRGTGSDEQFF,TGTGCCAGCTCGCGAGGGACAGGGAGCGATGAGCAGTTCTTC
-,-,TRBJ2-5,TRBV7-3,CASSDGLGGTQYF,TGTGCCAGCAGCGATGGACTAGGGGGGACCCAGTACTTC
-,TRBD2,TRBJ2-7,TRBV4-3,CASSQYPSGVYEQYF,TGCGCCAGCAGCCAGTACCCTAGCGGGGTCTACGAGCAGTACTTC
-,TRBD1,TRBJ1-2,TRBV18,CASSPIPKQGPVPF,TGTGCCAGCTCACCGATACCCAAACAGGGGCCAGTGCCCTTC